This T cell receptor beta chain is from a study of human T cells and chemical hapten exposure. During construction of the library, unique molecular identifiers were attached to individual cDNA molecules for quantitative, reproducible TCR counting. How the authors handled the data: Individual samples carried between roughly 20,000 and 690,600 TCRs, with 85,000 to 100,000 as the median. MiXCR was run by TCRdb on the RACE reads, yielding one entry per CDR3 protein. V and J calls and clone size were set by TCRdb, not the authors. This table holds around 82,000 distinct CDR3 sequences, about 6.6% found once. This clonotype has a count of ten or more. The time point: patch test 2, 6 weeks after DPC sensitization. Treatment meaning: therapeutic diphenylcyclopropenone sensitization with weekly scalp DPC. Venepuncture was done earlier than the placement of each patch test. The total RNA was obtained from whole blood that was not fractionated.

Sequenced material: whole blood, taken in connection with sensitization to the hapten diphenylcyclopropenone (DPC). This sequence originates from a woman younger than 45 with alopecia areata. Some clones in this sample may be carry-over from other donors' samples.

Written as DNA, the CDR3 is TGTGCCAGCAGCCAAGATCGAAGTAACGGTCGCATCACTGAAGCTTTCTTT. It encodes CASSQDRSNGRITEAFF. The V gene is TRBV14, the J gene TRBJ1-1, with D uncertain. From germline, CDR1 is SGHDN and CDR2 FVKESK. Trimming took 0 bases from V and 4 from J, leaving 18 bases between them. CDR3 length equals 17 residues. The full variable domain, completed using reference TRBV14 and TRBJ1-1, is EAGVTQFPSHSVIEKGQTVTLRCDPISGHDNLYWYRRVMGKEIKFLLHFVKESKQDESGMPNNRFLAERTGGTYSTLKVQPAELEDSGVYFCASSQDRSNGRITEAFFGQGTRLTVV.